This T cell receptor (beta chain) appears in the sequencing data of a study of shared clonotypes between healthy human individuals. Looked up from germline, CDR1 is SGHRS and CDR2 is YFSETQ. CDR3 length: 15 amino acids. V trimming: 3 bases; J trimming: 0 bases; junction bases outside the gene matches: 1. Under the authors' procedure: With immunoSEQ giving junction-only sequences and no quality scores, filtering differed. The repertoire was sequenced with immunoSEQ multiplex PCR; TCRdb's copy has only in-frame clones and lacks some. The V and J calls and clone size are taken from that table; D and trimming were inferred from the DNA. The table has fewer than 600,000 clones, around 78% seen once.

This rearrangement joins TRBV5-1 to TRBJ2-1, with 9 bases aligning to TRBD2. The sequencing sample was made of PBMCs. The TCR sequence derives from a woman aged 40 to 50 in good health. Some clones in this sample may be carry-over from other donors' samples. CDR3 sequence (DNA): TGCGCCAGCAGCTCGACTAGCGGCTCCTACAATGAGCAGTTCTTC. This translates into CASSSTSGSYNEQFF.